A selection of T cell receptor beta chains follows, all from one sample in a study of low-dose radiotherapy and immunotherapy resistance in tumors. One entry per CDR3 protein results from TCRdb running MiXCR on the reads. Among tens of thousands of distinct CDR3 sequences listed, about 17% were seen once. Sequences were derived from PBMCs, sampled after low-dose radiotherapy plus immunotherapy. Source of these receptors: a male donor with prostate cancer. Each CDR3 is given with its conserved first and last residue. A D gene is named only where the DNA matches it firmly. Rows give clone size only sometimes, using once, few, many, or a class for an expanded clone.

clone_size | j_call | d_call | v_call | cdr3_length | cdr3_nt | cdr3_aa
many | TRBJ2-1 | - | TRBV18 | 13 | TGTGCCAGCTCACCCACGGTGAACAATGAGCAGTTCTTC | CASSPTVNNEQFF
many | TRBJ2-6 | TRBD1 | TRBV2 | 17 | TGTGCCAGCACCCTCTCCCCAGGGGGCTCTGGGGCCAACGTCCTGACTTTC | CASTLSPGGSGANVLTF
many | TRBJ2-2 | - | TRBV19 | 18 | TGTGCCAGTAGTCCTTCACCCCCACTAGTCAGGAACACCGGGGAGCTGTTTTTT | CASSPSPPLVRNTGELFF
many | TRBJ2-5 | - | TRBV6-1 | 15 | TGTGCCAGCAGTGACCCGATGCGGGATAAAGAGACCCAGTACTTC | CASSDPMRDKETQYF
few | TRBJ2-7 | - | TRBV11-2 | 14 | TGTGCCAGCAGCTTGGGCAGAGGCCCCGACGAGCAGTACTTC | CASSLGRGPDEQYF
many | TRBJ2-1 | - | TRBV28 | 15 | TGTGCCAGCAGTTTAGGAGCGGTCGGAAGCTGGGAGCAGTTCTTC | CASSLGAVGSWEQFF
many | TRBJ2-2 | - | TRBV28 | 12 | TGTGCCAGCTCAGTTTGGTCCGGGGAGCTGTTTTTT | CASSVWSGELFF
few | TRBJ1-1 | - | TRBV18 | 14 | TGTGCCAGCTCATATCAGGAAATGAACACTGAAGCTTTCTTT | CASSYQEMNTEAFF
many | TRBJ1-1 | - | TRBV2 | 14 | TGTGCCAGCGGGACGGACCTCATGAACACTGAAGCTTTCTTT | CASGTDLMNTEAFF
- | TRBJ1-5 | - | TRBV6-2/TRBV6-3 | 14 | TGTGCCAGCGGTGATGTAGAGTTCAATCAGCCCCAGCATTTT | CASGDVEFNQPQHF
many | TRBJ2-1 | TRBD2 | TRBV20-1 | 15 | TGCAGTGCCAAACTAGCGGGAACAACCTACAATGAGCAGTTCTTC | CSAKLAGTTYNEQFF
many | TRBJ1-5 | TRBD1 | TRBV20-1 | 13 | TGCAGTGTCCAGGGGGCTAGCAATCAGCCCCAGCATTTT | CSVQGASNQPQHF
many | TRBJ1-6 | - | TRBV12-3/TRBV12-4 | 12 | TGTGCCAGCAGTGAGGTGGATTCACCCCTCCACTTT | CASSEVDSPLHF
many | TRBJ2-7 | - | TRBV29-1 | 13 | TGCAGCGTTGAAGCAACGGCAGGGGGGCGGCAGTACTTC | CSVEATAGGRQYF
few | TRBJ2-7 | TRBD2 | TRBV28 | 19 | TGTGCCAGCAGTTTAGCTCGGACTAGCGGGAGGGCCTATAGCTACGAGCAGTACTTC | CASSLARTSGRAYSYEQYF
many | TRBJ2-2 | - | TRBV11-2 | 15 | TGTGCCAGCAGCAATAGGGACGGGAACACCGGGGAGCTGTTTTTT | CASSNRDGNTGELFF
- | TRBJ2-3 | TRBD2 | TRBV20-1 | 15 | TGCAGTGCTCAAGGGGTAGCGGGGAGCACAGATACGCAGTATTTT | CSAQGVAGSTDTQYF
many | TRBJ1-1 | - | TRBV29-1 | 14 | TGCAGCGTTGGGGAGGGGGTTTTAAACACTGAAGCTTTCTTT | CSVGEGVLNTEAFF
many | TRBJ1-1 | - | TRBV6-1 | 13 | TGTGCCAGCAGATTGGGGGGGGGGACTGAAGCTTTCTTT | CASRLGGGTEAFF
many | TRBJ2-7 | - | TRBV6-6 | 15 | TGTGCCAGCAGACCAAACCGGGACGCGAACTACGAGCAGTACTTC | CASRPNRDANYEQYF
many | TRBJ1-4 | - | TRBV2 | 14 | TGTGCCAGCAGTGCATCTTTGGGCCGGGAAAAACTGTTTTTT | CASSASLGREKLFF
- | TRBJ2-7 | - | TRBV29-1 | 13 | TGCAGCGTTGGGACAGCAGTTCCCTACGAGCAGTACTTC | CSVGTAVPYEQYF
many | TRBJ2-3 | - | TRBV15 | 11 | TGTGCCACCAGCAACACAGATACGCAGTATTTT | CATSNTDTQYF
- | TRBJ2-5 | TRBD2 | TRBV3-1 | 13 | TGTGCCAGCCGAGAGGGACTACAGGAGACCCAGTACTTC | CASREGLQETQYF
many | TRBJ2-5 | - | TRBV6-2/TRBV6-3 | 12 | TGTGCCAGCATCGGGAGCCAAGAGACCCAGTACTTC | CASIGSQETQYF
- | TRBJ2-1 | TRBD2 | TRBV29-1 | 16 | TGCAGCGACAACATAGCGGGAGCGGCCTACTACAATGAGCAGTTCTTC | CSDNIAGAAYYNEQFF
many | TRBJ2-1 | TRBD2 | TRBV7-9 | 15 | TGTGCCAGCAGCTTAGCTAGCGGGAGGGATTATGAGCAGTTCTTC | CASSLASGRDYEQFF
many | TRBJ2-1 | - | TRBV6-5 | 15 | TGTGCCAGCAGTTGGGGAGTTCAAACCCACAATGAGCAGTTCTTC | CASSWGVQTHNEQFF
many | TRBJ2-3 | TRBD1 | TRBV7-9 | 14 | TGTGCCAGCAGCTTAACAGGGGGCACAGATACGCAGTATTTT | CASSLTGGTDTQYF
many | TRBJ2-5 | - | TRBV14 | 12 | TGTGCCAGCAGCCAGTACCAAGAGACCCAGTACTTC | CASSQYQETQYF
many | TRBJ2-4 | TRBD1 | TRBV6-6 | 15 | TGTGCCAGCAGTTACCCGACAGGGGGAATAAACATTCAGTACTTC | CASSYPTGGINIQYF